These 14 T cell receptor beta chains were all obtained from the same sample, sequenced in a study of molecular identifiers for immune sequencing clone quantification. TCRdb re-called the PCR reads through MiXCR, storing one row per CDR3 protein. This sample has more than 300,000 distinct CDR3 sequences, with about 20% found just once. Sequencing was performed on naive CD8+ T cells from blood, with Jurkat cell RNA spiked in. Subset denoted: FACS-sorted CD8+CD4-CCR7+CD45RA+ naive T cells. These receptors were collected from a human donor in good health. Some libraries in this study had Jurkat cell RNA spiked in.

This clonotype was counted ten times or more. The chain combines TRBV28 with TRBJ1-5; D is unclear. There are 12 residues in the CDR3. Germline CDR1 reads MDHEN; CDR2 reads SYDVKM. V lost 2 bases, J lost 9 bases, and 8 bases lay in between. The CDR3 nucleotides read TGTGCCAGCAGTTTAAATGTGACGCCCCAGCATTTT. It translates to CASSLNVTPQHF.

Comment on this clonotype: Mismatch with germline at one junction end may stem from a read error. The chain is built from TRBV9 and TRBJ2-1, with TRBD2 identical over 7 bases. This CDR3 is 14 amino acids long. Germline V gene data show CDR1 as SGDLS and CDR2 as YYNGEE. The CDR3 region is CASGVAGRAHEQFF. The CDR3 DNA sequence: TGTGCCAGCGGCGTAGCTGGGAGGGCACATGAGCAGTTCTTC. The whole variable domain, filled in from reference TRBV9 and TRBJ2-1, reads DSGVTQTPKHLITATGQRVTLRCSPRSGDLSVYWYQQSLDQGLQFLIQYYNGEERAKGNILERFSAQQFPDLHSELNLSSLELGDSALYFCASGVAGRAHEQFFGPGTRLTVL.

Note on this clonotype: A much bigger clone sits one base away, suggesting this may be a read error. For the CDR3, the DNA is TGTGCCAGCAGCTCGGACTTCCAAGAGACCCAGTACTTC. The encoded protein is CASSSDFQETQYF. The chain employs TRBV3-1 and TRBJ2-5, with a tentative D call TRBD2 (5 bases). Germline V gene data show CDR1 as LGHDT and CDR2 as YNNKEL (reference sequence). The CDR3 runs 13 residues. V dropped 5 bases and J dropped 1 base, with 8 bases sitting between them.

The chain is built from TRBV27 and TRBJ1-2, with D tentatively TRBD1 (5 bases). The CDR3 is made up of 12 amino acids. The V end lost 5 bases, the J end lost 7 bases, and 11 bases lay between the germline ends. CDR1 MNHEY and CDR2 SMNVEV come from the germline V gene (reference sequence). CDR3 sequence: CASSHTGFGYTF. The DNA of the CDR3 is TGTGCCAGCAGTCACACAGGTTTTGGCTACACCTTC.

Many counts were recorded for this clonotype. V usage is TRBV7-6 and J usage is TRBJ2-3; 8 bases fit TRBD2. V trimming: 2 bases; J trimming: 2 bases; junction bases outside the gene matches: 6. This CDR3 contains 16 residues. CDR1 and CDR2 (germline): SGHVS, FNYEAQ. CDR3 region: CASSLPGRALTDTQYF. CDR3 DNA sequence: TGTGCCAGCAGCTTACCCGGGAGGGCCCTCACAGATACGCAGTATTTT. Based on the CDR3 plus reference TRBV7-6 and TRBJ2-3, the full variable domain is GAGVSQSPRYKVTKRGQDVALRCDPISGHVSLYWYRQALGQGPEFLTYFNYEAQQDKSGLPNDRFSAERPEGSISTLTIQRTEQRDSAMYRCASSLPGRALTDTQYFGPGTRLTVL.

The chain uses TRBV27 and TRBJ2-2, with 8 bases matching TRBD2. The CDR3 has 14 residues. V lost 8 bases and J lost 3; bases outside the gene matches: 5. The germline V gene encodes CDR1 MNHEY and CDR2 SMNVEV (reference sequence). The CDR3 is CASGRGADTGELFF. The CDR3 DNA reads TGTGCCAGCGGGCGGGGGGCGGACACCGGGGAGCTGTTTTTT.

The chain combines TRBV12-3 or TRBV12-4 with TRBJ2-1; 7 bases align to TRBD2. J lost 8 bases, V lost 5 bases, and 12 bases had no gene match. CDR3 length: 15 residues. The CDR3 spells CASSSGDPLLHEQFF. As DNA, the CDR3 is TGTGCCAGCAGTAGCGGGGACCCCCTTTTGCATGAGCAGTTCTTC.

On this clonotype: This clone may be a read error of a much larger clone one base away. This sequence joins TRBV28 and TRBJ1-2, with TRBD1 as a possible D gene (6 bases). The CDR3 has 13 amino acids. Germline CDR1 MDHEN, CDR2 SYDVKM. The CDR3 nucleotides read TGTGCCAACAGTTTACGGGGGGCGCTTGGCTACACCTTC. Protein sequence: CANSLRGALGYTF.

This clonotype was seen ten or more times. The chain carries TRBV20-1 and TRBJ2-7, with a weak D call TRBD1 (5 bases). The V end lost 1 base, the J end lost 2 bases, and 18 bases lay between the germline ends. The CDR3 totals 16 residues. CDR1 DFQATT and CDR2 SNEGSKA come from the germline V gene (reference sequence). The DNA of the CDR3 is TGCAGTGCTAGAGGGGGCAGCCAGGCTAACCCCTACGAGCAGTACTTC. Its protein product is CSARGGSQANPYEQYF.

A note on this clonotype: A single base separates this from a much larger clone, so it may be a read error. The V gene is TRBV23-1, the J gene TRBJ1-6; 7 bases line up with TRBD1. TRBV23-1 is an ORF, and what it does is uncertain. There are 16 residues in the CDR3. The V gene end was trimmed by 3 bases and the J gene end by 10 bases; junction bases not matched to a gene: 12. CDR3 sequence reads: CASSHPRAGGYSPLHF. Here the CDR3 DNA reads TGCGCCAGCAGTCACCCGAGGGCAGGGGGGTACTCACCCCTCCACTTT.

As for this clonotype: Being one base from a much bigger clone, this may be a read error. The chain couples TRBV4-1 to TRBJ2-2; D ambiguous. The CDR3 contains 16 residues. CDR1 MGHRA and CDR2 YSYEKL come from the germline V gene. CDR3 nucleotide sequence: TGCGCCGGCAGCCAAGTTGCATACGCGAACACCGGGGAGCTGTTTTTT. Translated, it gives CAGSQVAYANTGELFF.

The table lists this clonotype with many counts. The V gene is TRBV25-1, the J gene TRBJ2-1; TRBD2 matches 14 bases. The ends lost 7 bases at V and 0 bases at J; junction bases unmatched: 5. CDR1 and CDR2 from the germline V gene are MGHDK and SYGVNS. This CDR3 has 17 residues. The CDR3 is CASTGLAGDSSYNEQFF. CDR3 nucleotides: TGTGCCAGCACGGGACTAGCGGGGGACTCCTCCTACAATGAGCAGTTCTTC.

J is TRBJ2-7 and V is TRBV7-9, with a possible D match to TRBD2 (5 bases). Germline V gene lookup returns CDR1 SEHNR and CDR2 FQNEAQ (reference sequence). V was trimmed by 5 bases and J by 7 bases, leaving 15 bases between them. CDR3 length: 13 amino acids. This CDR3 is CASSPTFPGEQYF. The CDR3 nucleotides read TGTGCCAGCAGCCCTACCTTTCCGGGGGAGCAGTACTTC.

This chain links TRBV4-3 with TRBJ1-5; D perhaps matches TRBD1 (6 bases). V gave up 0 bases and J gave up 2 bases, with 14 bases separating them. This CDR3 region has 17 residues. Per the germline V gene, CDR1 is LGHNA and CDR2 is YSLEER. The CDR3 reads CASSQDMGAGGNQPQHF. CDR3 DNA: TGCGCCAGCAGCCAAGATATGGGGGCAGGAGGCAATCAGCCCCAGCATTTT.